These 2 T cell receptor beta chains originate from one sample sequenced in a study of shared clonotypes between healthy human individuals. Assay: immunoSEQ multiplex PCR; the TCRdb copy retains only in-frame clones and omits some. Seen here are over 150,000 clones, approximately 62% observed once, and the top ten hold 8.5% to 12%. Sequences were obtained from memory CD4+ T cells sorted from blood. Subset: CD45RA-negative fraction. The receptors were sampled from a man younger than 45 in good health.

V gene TRBV7-3 combines with J gene TRBJ2-5; D may correspond to TRBD1 or TRBD2 (5 bases each). Per the germline V gene, CDR1 is SGHTA and CDR2 is FQGTGA. The V gene lost 5 bases and the J gene lost 4 bases, with 14 bases spanning the gap. The CDR3 covers 14 residues. Written as DNA, the CDR3 is TGTGCCAGCAGCCTGGGGTTTGGGGGAGAGACCCAGTACTTC. It codes for CASSLGFGGETQYF.

DNA for the CDR3: TGCGCCAGCCGAAGGGACAGCTCCTACGAGCAGTACTTC. This sequence encodes CASRRDSSYEQYF. V usage is TRBV5-1 and J usage is TRBJ2-7, with 7 bases identical to TRBD1. CDR3 length equals 13 residues. CDR1 is SGHRS, CDR2 YFSETQ, per germline. V lost 7 bases and J lost 0; bases outside the gene matches: 4.